This TCR beta chain originates from a study of blood T cell repertoires in COVID-19. The wider study: COVID-19 samples collected from the United States, Italy and Spain covered acute and convalescent phases. From T cells, B-cell-depleted T cells, or PBMCs came the material, which was cDNA or gDNA.

The age range of participants was 18 to 89 years, with residence in about two dozen US areas. In the source study's methods: Using reference gene primer amplification, nucleated cell counts were estimated. The method was immunoSEQ multiplex PCR; TCRdb's version includes in-frame clones alone and lacks a portion of them. V and J calls and clone size are copied from that table; D and trimming were computed from the DNA. The sample shows approximately 250,000 clones, around 84% of them seen only once. Specimen: PBMCs or T cells enriched from blood (not recorded which). This receptor was obtained from a man younger than 40 with acute COVID-19.

As DNA, the CDR3 is TGCAGCGTTGAAGGGAGTACTGAAGCTTTCTTT. This encodes CSVEGSTEAFF. The rearrangement links TRBV29-1 to TRBJ1-1; D not resolved. The germline V gene encodes CDR1 SQVTM and CDR2 ANQGSEA. The CDR3 sequence is 11 residues long. V lost 1 base and J lost 5, with 5 bases in between.